These T cell receptor beta chains were read from a single sample in a study of CD8 T cells in ankylosing spondylitis. TCRdb itself ran the 5' RACE reads through MiXCR, one entry per CDR3 protein. The sample holds fewer than 400,000 distinct CDR3 sequences, approximately 8% seen once. The specimen was blood, either unsorted or a sorted T cell fraction (not recorded which). These receptor sequences come from a male donor with ankylosing spondylitis. The CDR3 runs from the conserved cysteine through the conserved F or W. A D gene is named only where the DNA matches it firmly. For some rows the clone size is stated as once, few or many, or as a class when expanded; others skip it.

D gene	J gene	V gene	clone size	CDR3 DNA	CDR3 protein
.	TRBJ2-7	TRBV28	.	TGTGCCAGCAGCCCCACAGGGCGGCTTTCCTACGAGCAGTACTTC	CASSPTGRLSYEQYF
TRBD1	TRBJ1-2	TRBV2	.	TGTGCCAGCAGTGAAAGGGGGCAGGGAACTGGCTACACCTTC	CASSERGQGTGYTF
.	TRBJ2-1	TRBV10-3	many	TGTGCCATCAGTTTAGCTACCTACAATGAGCAGTTCTTC	CAISLATYNEQFF
.	TRBJ1-4	TRBV29-1	few	TGCAGCGTTGGGAGTGGGACCACTGGTGAAAAACTGTTTTTT	CSVGSGTTGEKLFF
.	TRBJ1-1	TRBV6-1	many	TGTGCCAGCAGTGATAAGGGGATGAACACTGAAGCTTTCTTT	CASSDKGMNTEAFF
.	TRBJ2-7	TRBV12-5	few	TGTGCTAGTGGTCCTCGGGACGGGATCTCGGAGCAGTACTTC	CASGPRDGISEQYF
.	TRBJ2-5	TRBV29-1	many	TGCAGCGTTAAAACCGATCAAGAGACCCAGTACTTC	CSVKTDQETQYF
.	TRBJ1-5	TRBV20-1	few	TGCAGTGCTAGCGGAGAGCATAGCAATCAGCCCCAGCATTTT	CSASGEHSNQPQHF
.	TRBJ2-4	TRBV4-2	many	TGTGCCAGCAGCCAAGGGGAGGAACCAAACATTCAGTACTTC	CASSQGEEPNIQYF
.	TRBJ2-5	TRBV7-9	.	TGTGCCAGCAGCTTAGGTGACGAAGAGACCCAGTACTTC	CASSLGDEETQYF
TRBD2	TRBJ2-7	TRBV20-1	many	TGCAGTGCTTGGACTAGCGGGAGTTACGAGCAGTACTTC	CSAWTSGSYEQYF
TRBD2	TRBJ2-3	TRBV5-1	few	TGCGCCAGCACGTCCCTAGCGGGAGTCGGAGATACGCAGTATTTT	CASTSLAGVGDTQYF
.	TRBJ2-2	TRBV24-1	few	TGTGCCACTATAACGGCGAACACCGGGGAGCTGTTTTTT	CATITANTGELFF
.	TRBJ1-1	TRBV28	many	TGTGCCAGCAGTCCCCCGGTTGGTGAAGCTTTCTTT	CASSPPVGEAFF
.	TRBJ2-3	TRBV6-5	.	TGTGCCAGCAGTTACCCGTGGGGTGCGGGGACTAGCACAGATACGCAGTATTTT	CASSYPWGAGTSTDTQYF
.	TRBJ1-5	TRBV7-2	.	TGTGCCAGCAGCACACGGGGGAATGGCAATCAGCCCCAGCATTTT	CASSTRGNGNQPQHF
.	TRBJ2-1	TRBV4-1	few	TGCGCCAGCAGCCAGAGGCAGGTCTCCTACAATGAGCAGTTCTTC	CASSQRQVSYNEQFF
.	TRBJ2-6	TRBV9	.	TGTGCCAGCAGCGTAGGGTCTTCTGGGGCCAACGTCCTGACTTTC	CASSVGSSGANVLTF
.	TRBJ1-1	TRBV5-1	many	TGCGCCAGCAGCTTGAATGCAGCCGGGAACACTGAAGCTTTCTTT	CASSLNAAGNTEAFF
TRBD1	TRBJ2-3	TRBV2	.	TGTGCCAGCAGTGGACAGGGGGCGAAAGATACGCAGTATTTT	CASSGQGAKDTQYF
TRBD1	TRBJ2-7	TRBV4-3	.	TGCGCCAGCAGCCAAGATAGGGCAGGGGGCTCGGAGCAGTACTTC	CASSQDRAGGSEQYF
TRBD1	TRBJ2-1	TRBV7-9	.	TGTGCCAGCACCAACAGGGGTGGCAATGAGCAGTTCTTC	CASTNRGGNEQFF
.	TRBJ1-5	TRBV5-1	few	TGCGCCAGCAGCTTGGGGGGGGGAGATAGCAATCAGCCCCAGCATTTT	CASSLGGGDSNQPQHF
.	TRBJ2-7	TRBV7-9	few	TGTGCCAGCAGCGCGGACACTGCGTTGTACTTC	CASSADTALYF